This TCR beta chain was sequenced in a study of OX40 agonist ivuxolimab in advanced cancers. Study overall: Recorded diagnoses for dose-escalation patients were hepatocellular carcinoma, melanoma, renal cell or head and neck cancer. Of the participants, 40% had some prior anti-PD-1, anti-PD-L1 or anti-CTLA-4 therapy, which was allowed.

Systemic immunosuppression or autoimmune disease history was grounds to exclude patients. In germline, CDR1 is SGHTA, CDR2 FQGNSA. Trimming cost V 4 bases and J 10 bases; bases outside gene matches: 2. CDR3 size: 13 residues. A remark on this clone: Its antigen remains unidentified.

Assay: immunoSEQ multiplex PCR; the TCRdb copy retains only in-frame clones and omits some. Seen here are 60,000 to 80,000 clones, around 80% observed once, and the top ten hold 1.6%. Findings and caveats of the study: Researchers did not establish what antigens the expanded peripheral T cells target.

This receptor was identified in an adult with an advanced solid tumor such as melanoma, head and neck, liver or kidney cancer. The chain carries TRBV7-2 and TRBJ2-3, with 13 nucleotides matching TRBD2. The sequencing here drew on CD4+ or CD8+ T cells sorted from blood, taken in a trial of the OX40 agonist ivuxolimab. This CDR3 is CASSSTSGRSQYF. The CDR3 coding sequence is TGTGCCAGCAGCTCGACTAGCGGGAGGTCGCAGTATTTT.